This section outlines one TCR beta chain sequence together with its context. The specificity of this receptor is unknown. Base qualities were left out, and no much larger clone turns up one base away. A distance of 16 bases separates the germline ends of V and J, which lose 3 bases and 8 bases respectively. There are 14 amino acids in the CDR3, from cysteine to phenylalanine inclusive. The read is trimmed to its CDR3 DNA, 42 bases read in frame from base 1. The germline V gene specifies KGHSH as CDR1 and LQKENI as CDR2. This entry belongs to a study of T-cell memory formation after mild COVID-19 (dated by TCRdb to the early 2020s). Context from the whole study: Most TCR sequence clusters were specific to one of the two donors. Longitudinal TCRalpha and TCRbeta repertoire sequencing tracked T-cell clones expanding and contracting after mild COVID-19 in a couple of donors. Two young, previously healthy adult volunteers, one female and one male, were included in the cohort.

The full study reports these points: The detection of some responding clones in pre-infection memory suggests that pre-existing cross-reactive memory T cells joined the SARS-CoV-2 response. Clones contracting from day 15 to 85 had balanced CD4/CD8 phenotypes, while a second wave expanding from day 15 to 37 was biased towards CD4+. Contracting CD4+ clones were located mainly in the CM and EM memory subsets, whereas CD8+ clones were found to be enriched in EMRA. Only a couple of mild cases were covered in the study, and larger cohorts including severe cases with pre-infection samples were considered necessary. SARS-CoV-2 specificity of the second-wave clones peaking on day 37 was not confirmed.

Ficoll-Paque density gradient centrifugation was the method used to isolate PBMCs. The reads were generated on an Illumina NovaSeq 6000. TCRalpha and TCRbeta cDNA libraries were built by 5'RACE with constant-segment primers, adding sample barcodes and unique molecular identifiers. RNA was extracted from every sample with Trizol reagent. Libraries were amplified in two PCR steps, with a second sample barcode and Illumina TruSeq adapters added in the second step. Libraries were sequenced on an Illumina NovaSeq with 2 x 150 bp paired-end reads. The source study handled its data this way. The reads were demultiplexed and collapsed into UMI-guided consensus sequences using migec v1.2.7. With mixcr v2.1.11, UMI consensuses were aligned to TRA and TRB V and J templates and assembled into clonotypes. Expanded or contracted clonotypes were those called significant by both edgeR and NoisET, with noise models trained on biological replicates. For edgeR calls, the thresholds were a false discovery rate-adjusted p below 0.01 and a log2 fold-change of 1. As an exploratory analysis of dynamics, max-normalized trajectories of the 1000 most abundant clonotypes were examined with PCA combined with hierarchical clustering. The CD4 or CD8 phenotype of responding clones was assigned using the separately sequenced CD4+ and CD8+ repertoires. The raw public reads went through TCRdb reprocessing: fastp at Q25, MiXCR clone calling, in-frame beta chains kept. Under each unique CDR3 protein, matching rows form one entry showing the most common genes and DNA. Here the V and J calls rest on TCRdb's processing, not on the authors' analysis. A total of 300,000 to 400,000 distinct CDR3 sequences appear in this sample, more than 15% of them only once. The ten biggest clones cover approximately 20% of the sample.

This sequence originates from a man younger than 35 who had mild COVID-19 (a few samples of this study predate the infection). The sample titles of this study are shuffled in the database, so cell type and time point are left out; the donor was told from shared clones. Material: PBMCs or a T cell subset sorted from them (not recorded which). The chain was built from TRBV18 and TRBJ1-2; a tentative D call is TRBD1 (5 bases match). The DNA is TGTGCCAGCTCACCTTCCAGGGACCGTCGGGGCTACACCTTC. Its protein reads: CASSPSRDRRGYTF.